This TCR beta chain emerged from a study of T cells after somatic rescue of genetic block. Sequencing used immunoSEQ multiplex PCR; TCRdb keeps in-frame clones, though not all of them. The sample records 68,000 or so clones, about 90% being singletons. V was cut by 4 bases and J by 2 bases, with 11 bases left in between. Germline V gene lookup returns CDR1 SGHRS and CDR2 YFSETQ. This CDR3 has 14 residues. This chain links TRBV5-1 with TRBJ2-3; D gene uncertain. Sequences were obtained from peripheral blood mononuclear cells (PBMCs). The sequence derives from a man in his forties. The CDR3 here is CASSLWGYTDTQYF. The CDR3 DNA reads TGCGCCAGCAGCCTGTGGGGTTACACAGATACGCAGTATTTT.